Each of the 20 T cell receptor beta chains below was sequenced from the same sample in a study of identical twins. TCRdb reanalysed the 5' RACE reads using MiXCR and keeps one entry per CDR3 protein. This table holds fewer than 250,000 distinct CDR3 sequences, around a tenth found once. The sample was memory (CD45RO+) T cells sorted from blood. The source of these receptors is a woman younger than 30 in good health.

This clonotype was detected a few times. This chain connects TRBV2 to TRBJ2-3; D may be TRBD1 or TRBD2 (5 bases each). The V gene lost 6 bases and the J gene lost 5 bases, with 18 bases spanning the gap. The CDR3 spans 15 residues. From germline, CDR1 is SNHLY and CDR2 FYNNEI. The CDR3 region has the DNA TGTGCCAGCAGGAGGGACGGAGGAATAGGAGATACGCAGTATTTT. Its translation: CASRRDGGIGDTQYF.

This chain links TRBV28 with TRBJ1-5; D is perhaps TRBD1 (5 bases). The CDR3 extends over 18 amino acids. V gave up 1 base and J gave up 0 bases, with 16 bases separating them. Germline assignment: CDR1 MDHEN and CDR2 SYDVKM. CDR3: CASSLLGVRQYSNQPQHF. CDR3 coding DNA: TGTGCCAGCAGTTTATTAGGGGTTAGGCAATATAGCAATCAGCCCCAGCATTTT.

The rearrangement links TRBV12-3 or TRBV12-4 to TRBJ1-2, with a possible D match to TRBD1 (6 bases). The CDR3 has 13 residues. Trimming cost V 6 bases and J 7 bases, with 15 bases left between them. The DNA of the CDR3 is TGTGCCAGCAGGGATCAGGGGTTTCGTGGCTACACCTTC. Protein product: CASRDQGFRGYTF.

The rearrangement uses TRBV27 and TRBJ2-7, with unresolved D. The CDR3 runs to 13 residues. CDR1 and CDR2 from the germline V gene are MNHEY and SMNVEV (reference sequence). Trimming cost V 3 bases and J 0 bases, with 6 bases left between them. The CDR3 loop reads CASSLTSSYEQYF. CDR3 nucleotides: TGTGCCAGCAGTTTGACCAGCTCCTACGAGCAGTACTTC.

This rearrangement joins TRBV6-5 to TRBJ1-6; D not resolved. There are 15 residues in the CDR3. V dropped 0 bases and J dropped 9 bases, with 12 bases sitting between them. Germline V CDR1 and CDR2: MNHEY, SVGAGI. The CDR3: CASSYSIDASSPLHF. CDR3 coding DNA: TGTGCCAGCAGTTACTCGATAGACGCGAGTTCACCCCTCCACTTT.

This clonotype has at least ten counts. V is TRBV6-1 and J is TRBJ2-3; 10 bases line up with TRBD2. Unmatched junction bases numbered 1, after V lost 0 bases and J lost 4 bases. CDR1 and CDR2 from the germline V gene are MNHNS and SASEGT. The CDR3 contains 15 residues. In nucleotides, the CDR3 is TGTGCCAGCAGTGAAGCAGCGGGAGGGCCAGATACGCAGTATTTT. It codes for CASSEAAGGPDTQYF.

The genes are TRBV11-2 and TRBJ1-5; 10 bases are a match to TRBD1. Unmatched junction bases numbered 12, after V lost 5 bases and J lost 2 bases. The CDR3 consists of 18 residues. Germline values: CDR1 SGHAT, CDR2 FQNNGV. CDR3 sequence (DNA): TGTGCCAGCAGCCCGCAGTTCCCCGGGACAGGGGGCAATCAGCCCCAGCATTTT. Its protein product is CASSPQFPGTGGNQPQHF. The full variable domain, completed using reference TRBV11-2 and TRBJ1-5, is EAGVAQSPRYKIIEKRQSVAFWCNPISGHATLYWYQQILGQGPKLLIQFQNNGVVDDSQLPKDRFSAERLKGVDSTLKIQPAKLEDSAVYLCASSPQFPGTGGNQPQHFGDGTRLSIL.

A few counts support this clonotype. V gene TRBV29-1 combines with J gene TRBJ2-7, with 14 bases identical to TRBD2. This CDR3 comprises 12 residues. The germline V gene encodes CDR1 SQVTM and CDR2 ANQGSEA. The V and J ends lost 7 bases and 4 bases, in that order; junction bases with no gene match: 0. CDR3 nucleotide sequence: TGCAGCGGGACTAGCGGGAGGTACGAGCAGTACTTC. Protein product: CSGTSGRYEQYF.

This clonotype was picked up a small number of times. The chain recombines TRBV5-1 with TRBJ2-3, with TRBD1 matching over 10 bases. Germline V gene lookup returns CDR1 SGHRS and CDR2 YFSETQ. V lost 4 bases and J lost 2; bases outside the gene matches: 10. The CDR3 contains 17 residues. CDR3 nucleotide sequence: TGCGCCAGCAGCCCCGGACAGGGGGAAGGAAACACAGATACGCAGTATTTT. This translates into CASSPGQGEGNTDTQYF. The complete variable domain, with remaining parts taken from reference TRBV5-1 and TRBJ2-3, reads KAGVTQTPRYLIKTRGQQVTLSCSPISGHRSVSWYQQTPGQGLQFLFEYFSETQRNKGNFPGRFSGRQFSNSRSEMNVSTLELGDSALYLCASSPGQGEGNTDTQYFGPGTRLTVL.

Many counts were recorded for this clonotype. The V and J genes are TRBV12-3 or TRBV12-4 and TRBJ1-5; D gene unclear. The V and J ends lost 2 bases and 5 bases respectively, with 7 bases between them. This CDR3 region has 13 residues. The CDR3 bases are TGTGCCAGCAGTTTAAACGGCTATCAGCCCCAGCATTTT. Its translation is CASSLNGYQPQHF.

This clonotype was recorded at least ten times. This sequence joins TRBV5-1 and TRBJ2-1, with D unresolved. Looked up from germline, CDR1 is SGHRS and CDR2 is YFSETQ. Trimming stripped 0 bases from V and 5 bases from J, with 12 bases between. This CDR3 is 15 amino acids long. DNA for the CDR3: TGCGCCAGCAGCTTGGAACCCCGGCCGAACAATGAGCAGTTCTTC. This translates into CASSLEPRPNNEQFF.

This clonotype was counted a few times. The chain combines TRBV15 with TRBJ2-3; 12 nucleotides agree with TRBD2. The trim removed 0 bases at V and 0 bases at J, leaving 4 bases unmatched. Germline V gene data show CDR1 as LNHNV and CDR2 as YYDKDF (reference sequence). This CDR3 has 18 amino acids. DNA for the CDR3: TGTGCCACCAGCAGAGATCTTGGACTAGCGGGGAGCACAGATACGCAGTATTTT. It is translated as CATSRDLGLAGSTDTQYF. Drawing the rest from reference TRBV15 and TRBJ2-3, the complete variable domain is DAMVIQNPRYQVTQFGKPVTLSCSQTLNHNVMYWYQQKSSQAPKLLFHYYDKDFNNEADTPDNFQSRRPNTSFCFLDIRSPGLGDTAMYLCATSRDLGLAGSTDTQYFGPGTRLTVL.

This clonotype was picked up many times. The rearrangement links TRBV5-1 to TRBJ2-1, with D uncertain. CDR1 and CDR2 from the germline V gene are SGHRS and YFSETQ. This CDR3 contains 12 residues. V lost 4 bases to trimming and J lost 7 bases, with 9 bases between them. The CDR3 protein is CASSQTENEQFF. CDR3 coding DNA: TGCGCCAGCAGCCAGACCGAAAATGAGCAGTTCTTC.

This clonotype was found many times. This chain uses TRBV3-1 with TRBJ2-7, with unresolved D. CDR3 length equals 14 residues. The V end lost 0 bases, the J end lost 6 bases, and 12 bases lay between the germline ends. Germline lookup yields CDR1 LGHDT and CDR2 YNNKEL (reference sequence). The DNA for the CDR3 is TGTGCCAGCAGCCAAGAAACTCCTACGTCCGAGCAGTACTTC. Residues: CASSQETPTSEQYF.

This clonotype showed up many times. This sequence joins TRBV12-3 or TRBV12-4 and TRBJ2-5; D is undetermined. Trimming left V 3 bases short and J 7 bases short, with 12 bases between. This CDR3 region has 13 residues. CDR3 protein: CASSFGLDWTQYF. The CDR3 DNA reads as TGTGCCAGCAGTTTTGGGCTGGATTGGACCCAGTACTTC.

This clonotype was found many times. The chain couples TRBV20-1 to TRBJ2-2, with D tentatively TRBD2 (6 bases). Trimming stripped 6 bases from V and 6 bases from J, with 17 bases between. Germline CDR1 is DFQATT and CDR2 is SNEGSKA (reference sequence). This CDR3 contains 14 residues. The CDR3 region is CSALKGGVPGELFF. DNA of the CDR3: TGCAGTGCCCTTAAGGGCGGGGTTCCCGGGGAGCTGTTTTTT.

This clonotype turned up a few times. CDR3 sequence (DNA): TGCAGCGTTGGGATCCGGGGAAGGGCAACTGAAGCTTTCTTT. It yields the protein CSVGIRGRATEAFF. The chain joins TRBV29-1 to TRBJ1-1, with D unclear. V was clipped by 4 bases and J by 5 bases, with 17 bases between them. Per germline, CDR1 SQVTM and CDR2 ANQGSEA. The CDR3 length is 14 residues.

This clonotype was detected many times. V and J are TRBV20-1 and TRBJ2-3, with TRBD2 identical over 9 bases. Trimming at V came to 2 bases and at J to 4 bases, leaving 10 bases not matched to a gene. Germline V gives CDR1 DFQATT, CDR2 SNEGSKA (reference sequence). The CDR3 runs to 16 residues. The CDR3: CSARYSGRSPPDTQYF. CDR3 DNA sequence: TGCAGTGCTAGATATAGCGGGAGAAGCCCCCCAGATACGCAGTATTTT.

The chain joins TRBV11-3 to TRBJ2-1, with 7 bases identical to TRBD1. This CDR3 is 15 amino acids long. J gave up 5 bases and V 5 bases, and 9 bases lay outside the gene matches. The germline V gene has CDR1 SGHNT and CDR2 YENEEA. The chain's CDR3 is CASSQTGASNNEQFF. The CDR3 DNA reads TGTGCCAGCAGCCAAACAGGGGCCTCAAACAATGAGCAGTTCTTC.

The chain employs TRBV7-2 and TRBJ2-1; D not certain. This CDR3 contains 14 residues. Per germline, CDR1 SGHTA and CDR2 FQGNSA. V was pared by 0 bases and J by 3 bases, with 6 bases between. CDR3: CASSLAMDYNEQFF. The CDR3, as DNA: TGTGCCAGCAGCTTAGCCATGGACTACAATGAGCAGTTCTTC. Looking up the rest from reference TRBV7-2 and TRBJ2-1 gives the full variable domain: GAGVSQSPSNKVTEKGKDVELRCDPISGHTALYWYRQSLGQGLEFLIYFQGNSAPDKSGLPSDRFSAERTGGSVSTLTIQRTQQEDSAVYLCASSLAMDYNEQFFGPGTRLTVL.